Described below is a single T cell receptor (beta chain) sequence and its context. These data originate in a study of blood T cell repertoires in COVID-19. Study as a whole: Samples came from the United States, Italy and Spain, spanning acute and convalescent COVID-19.

This CDR3 has 15 residues. V trimming: 5 bases; J trimming: 4 bases; junction bases outside the gene matches: 9. The V gene's germline CDR1 is SGHTA and CDR2 FQGNSA. The repertoire was sequenced with immunoSEQ multiplex PCR; TCRdb's copy has only in-frame clones and lacks some. The data show approximately 110,000 clones, with approximately 81% seen just once and over 35% held by the top ten. Specimen: peripheral blood. The rearrangement joins TRBV7-2 to TRBJ2-3; 7 bases fit TRBD2. This TCR came from a man of 80 years or more with acute or convalescent COVID-19. The CDR3 coding sequence is TGTGCCAGCAGCGCAGGGACTACGGTTGCAGATACGCAGTATTTT. This gives the protein CASSAGTTVADTQYF.